This TCR beta chain was identified in a study of PD-1 blockade in classical Hodgkin lymphoma. Regarding the study as a whole: Relapsed/refractory patients reportedly had the lowest baseline TCR diversity, below newly diagnosed patients, who were below healthy donors. Although disease activity or prior therapy may be involved, causes of the repertoire differences remain undefined. Complete responders matched newly diagnosed patients in baseline diversity. Among the patients, those starting nivolumab under 1 year after ASCT were excluded.

Following autologous stem cell transplantation, relapse occurred in every patient, and exposure to brentuximab vedotin varied. This CDR3 comprises 14 residues. Germline loops: CDR1 GTSNPN, CDR2 SVGIG (reference sequence). V lost 0 bases and J lost 3; bases outside the gene matches: 2. A word on this clone: As yet, its antigen is unknown.

Using immunoSEQ multiplex PCR, the repertoire was profiled, and TCRdb retains in-frame clones only, with some absent. This sample carries 6,000 to 9,500 clones, 80% to 90% of them seen once, and the ten largest clones take over 11%. This material consisted of peripheral blood mononuclear cells (PBMCs), taken at baseline. The TCR was taken from a human donor with classical Hodgkin lymphoma. This chain joins TRBV30 and TRBJ1-2; 9 nucleotides line up with TRBD1. CDR3 protein: CAWSVGQGYYGYTF. DNA for the CDR3: TGTGCCTGGAGTGTCGGACAGGGGTACTATGGCTACACCTTC.